This T cell receptor beta chain originates from a study of T cells in Graves' hyperthyroidism and ophthalmopathy. General study points: A median around 5.9 months before onset, the model predicted ophthalmopathy.

Amplification targeted TCR beta CDR3 regions from RNA transcripts. Using the HTBI primer set, a first-round RT-PCR was run on the TCR CDR3. A single record per CDR3 protein comes from TCRdb applying MiXCR to the multiplex PCR reads. Found here are about 350,000 distinct CDR3 sequences, about 18% of them singletons; the top ten hold around a third. In this sample, this clonotype turned up many times. Its target is not known. Germline CDR1 reads MDHEN; CDR2 reads SYDVKM. The V and J ends lost 2 bases and 8 bases respectively, with 4 bases between them. This CDR3 contains 12 residues. Newly diagnosed hyperthyroidism patients aged 18 to 65 years had disease lasting under 2 months. Diagnoses rested on clinical symptoms, serum thyroxine and TRAb, thyroid ultrasound and orbital computed tomography.

The receptor was isolated from a woman in her twenties or thirties with Graves' hyperthyroidism that later progressed to Graves' ophthalmopathy. The gene calls are TRBV28 and TRBJ1-6; D call uncertain. Sequenced sample: blood. The CDR3 protein is CASSLVDSPLHF. The CDR3 nucleotides read TGTGCCAGCAGTTTAGTGGATTCACCCCTCCACTTT.